The T cell receptor beta chain described here comes from a study of neurological immune-mediated disorders. Template-switch 5'RACE cDNA synthesis added a 10-nucleotide unique molecular identifier. TCRdb analysed the 5' RACE reads with MiXCR anew, one entry per CDR3 protein. The sample has approximately 82,000 distinct CDR3 sequences, about 12% seen once. This clonotype was recorded at least ten times. What it binds is not known. General study findings and limits: The expanded clones of different subjects shared no CDR3 amino acid sequences (suggesting private repertoires in all groups).

Sample time point: longitudinal time-point 2. The CDR3 covers 15 residues. Germline CDR1 reads DFQATT; CDR2 reads SNEGSKA (reference sequence). J gave up 2 bases and V 1 base, and 7 bases lay outside the gene matches. This TCR derives from a female donor with HTLV-1-associated myelopathy (HAM/TSP). This sequence joins TRBV20-1 and TRBJ2-5; 7 bases line up with TRBD1. Sequenced: PBMCs. The CDR3 bases are TGCAGTGCTAGAGGGAAGGGGGCGACGCAAGAGACCCAGTACTTC. Protein product: CSARGKGATQETQYF.